Listed here is a single TCR beta chain. The antigen is undetermined. The record originates from a study of shared clonotypes between healthy human individuals. Study-level information: Donor composition was a couple of women and a few men, aged 18 to 49.

Study-wide points: Relative to memory subsets, naive subsets generally showed larger estimated richness. It was observed that approximately 5% of naive CD4 clonotypes were shared across several donors.

Germline-derived CDR1 and CDR2 are SGDLS and YYNGEE. This CDR3 spans 16 amino acids. V dropped 3 bases and J dropped 1 base, with 16 bases sitting between them. It was roughly 200 ng DNA, 28,000 or so T cell genomes, that sorted-subset replicate PCRs used. The assay was immunoSEQ multiplex PCR, and TCRdb's table has in-frame clones only and misses some. The table lists millions of clones, roughly nine tenths of them singletons. Sequenced material: naive CD4+ T cells sorted from blood. Noted subset: CD45RA+ positively selected. The V and J genes are TRBV9 and TRBJ1-2, with D possibly being TRBD1 (5 bases). The clonotype was recovered from a man between 18 and 29 years old in good health. CDR3 coding DNA: TGTGCCAGCAGCGAGACCCAGGGAGCAAGTAACTATGGCTACACCTTC. Its translation is CASSETQGASNYGYTF.